The entry below gives a single TCR beta chain sequence along with its context. Antigen specificity is unknown. CDR1 SQVTM and CDR2 ANQGSEA come from the germline V gene. This CDR3 has 14 amino acids. J lost 8 bases, V lost 7 bases, and 7 bases had no gene match. This specimen belongs to a study of beta chain features in type 1 diabetes. Expressed TCRB transcripts were sequenced, since all the RNA that had been isolated was reverse transcribed. The data were produced by immunoSEQ multiplex PCR, yet TCRdb's version contains in-frame clones alone and is incomplete. The sample shows over 150,000 clones, 10% to 13% of them seen only once. Whole-study findings and limits: Within each of all four CD4+ subsets, Type 1 diabetes patients had TCRB CDR3s that were moderately but significantly shorter.

V is TRBV29-1 and J is TRBJ2-1; 14 nucleotides match TRBD2. This clonotype was obtained from a young man with type 1 diabetes. The source material was central memory CD4+ T cells from blood. The CDR3: CSALGLAGVDEQFF. The DNA of the CDR3 is TGCAGCGCCCTGGGACTAGCGGGAGTGGATGAGCAGTTCTTC.